These 5 T cell receptor beta chains were all obtained from the same sample, sequenced in a study of glioma-infiltrating T cells after dendritic cell vaccination. Assay used: immunoSEQ multiplex PCR; TCRdb lists only in-frame clones, some missing. The sample has around 58,000 clones, around 86% seen once. Sample: blood, taken before dendritic cell vaccination. The receptors were gathered from a human donor with glioblastoma.

The chain joins TRBV6-1 to TRBJ1-2; D is undetermined. V dropped 2 bases and J dropped 6 bases, with 7 bases sitting between them. The CDR3 length is 12 residues. Germline V gives CDR1 MNHNS, CDR2 SASEGT. The CDR3 spells CASSESGNGYTF. CDR3 DNA sequence: TGTGCCAGCAGTGAAAGCGGGAATGGCTACACCTTC.

On this clone: One junction end disagrees with the germline gene, perhaps due to a read error. The V call is TRBV25-1, the J call TRBJ2-7; maybe TRBD2 (6 bases). This CDR3 region has 14 residues. In germline, CDR1 is MGHDK, CDR2 SYGVNS. CDR3 sequence: CASSETGTQTPRSF. CDR3 in DNA: TGTGCCAGCAGTGAGACCGGGACTCAAACCCCCCGGAGCTTC.

This clone came up a few times. As DNA, the CDR3 is TGTGCCAGCAGTTTTACTAGCGGGGGATACAATGAGCAGTTCTTC. The encoded protein is CASSFTSGGYNEQFF. The rearrangement joins TRBV6-6 to TRBJ2-1, with TRBD2 matching over 11 bases. This CDR3 comprises 15 residues. CDR1 is MNHNY and CDR2 is SVGAGI in the germline V gene (reference sequence). Germline trimming cut 4 bases from V and 4 bases from J; bases unmatched to any gene: 3.

The chain combines TRBV5-4 with TRBJ2-5; 8 positions match TRBD2. The germline CDR1 and CDR2 sequences are SGHNT and YYREEE (reference sequence). The CDR3 totals 15 residues. V lost 0 bases and J lost 6; bases outside the gene matches: 7. CDR3 in DNA: TGTGCCAGCAGCTTGGCCGTAGCGGGGATAAAGACCCAGTACTTC. It specifies CASSLAVAGIKTQYF.

The V and J genes are TRBV19 and TRBJ1-5; D possibly corresponds to TRBD1 (5 bases). Trimming shortened V by 3 bases and J by 11 bases, and 17 bases separated the two germline ends. CDR1 and CDR2 from the germline V gene are LNHDA and SQIVND (reference sequence). The CDR3 runs to 14 residues. The CDR3 protein is CASSMGPLWEAQHF. As DNA, the CDR3 is TGTGCCAGTAGTATGGGACCCCTGTGGGAGGCCCAGCATTTT.